The next 20 T cell receptor beta chains were all read from a single sample in a study of cytomegalovirus exposure and HLA in healthy donors (dated by TCRdb to about 2017). Libraries came from the immunoSEQ multiplex PCR assay. For the multiplex PCR, a mixture combining 60 forward primers for TCR Vbeta segments and 13 reverse primers for TCR Jbeta segments was used. What TCRdb holds here is the immuneACCESS table cut down to in-frame rearrangements. Part of the clones is not present; checked against another copy, under half of the missing clones reflect an unresolved V gene, and the others are unexplained. The sample's table covers 150,000 to 200,000 clones. The top ten hold approximately 0.72% of the sample. Specimen: PBMCs. Source of these receptors: a woman aged 18-35 years in good health and CMV-seropositive.

This chain joins TRBV7-2 and TRBJ1-4; no reliable D call. CDR3 length: 13 residues. The V and J ends lost 5 bases and 5 bases respectively, with 9 bases between them. Germline V lookup: CDR1 SGHTA, CDR2 FQGNSA. CDR3 sequence reads: CASSEEANEKLFF. CDR3 in DNA: TGTGCCAGCAGCGAGGAGGCCAATGAAAAACTGTTTTTT.

The chain links TRBV7-2 to TRBJ1-2; D gene unclear. The CDR3 is made up of 15 amino acids. V gave up 5 bases and J gave up 7 bases, with 20 bases separating them. Germline CDR1 SGHTA, CDR2 FQGNSA. The CDR3 sequence is CASSPRVILDGGYTF. CDR3 DNA: TGTGCCAGCAGCCCCCGGGTGATACTGGATGGTGGCTACACCTTC.

Turning to this clone: Different DNA sequences within this sample yield the same CDR3. The chain combines TRBV18 with TRBJ1-1, with 7 bases identical to TRBD1. Per the germline V gene, CDR1 is KGHSH and CDR2 is LQKENI. The V segment lost 3 bases and the J segment 8 bases; nucleotides outside the gene matches: 12. The CDR3 extends over 15 amino acids. CDR3 coding DNA: TGTGCCAGCTCACCTAGCGGACAGGACGGCACCGAAGCTTTCTTT. Its protein is CASSPSGQDGTEAFF. Full variable domain (remainder filled in from reference TRBV18 and TRBJ1-1): NAGVMQNPRHLVRRRGQEARLRCSPMKGHSHVYWYRQLPEEGLKFMVYLQKENIIDESGMPKERFSAEFPKEGPSILRIQQVVRGDSAAYFCASSPSGQDGTEAFFGQGTRLTVV.

V and J are TRBV11-2 and TRBJ2-3; no clear D gene. Germline CDR1 is SGHAT and CDR2 is FQNNGV. The V gene lost 5 bases and the J gene lost 0 bases, with 3 bases spanning the gap. The CDR3 extends over 12 amino acids. The CDR3 protein is CASSLSTDTQYF. CDR3 sequence (DNA): TGTGCCAGCAGCCTGAGCACAGATACGCAGTATTTT.

The rearrangement links TRBV29-1 to TRBJ2-1, with a weak D call TRBD1 (6 bases). CDR1 is SQVTM and CDR2 is ANQGSEA in the germline V gene. The CDR3 contains 15 residues. The V gene lost 6 bases and the J gene lost 0 bases, with 15 bases spanning the gap. The CDR3 here is CSVVRQVSSYNEQFF. CDR3 nucleotides: TGCAGCGTCGTACGACAGGTCAGCTCCTACAATGAGCAGTTCTTC.

V gene TRBV19 combines with J gene TRBJ2-7; 9 nucleotides line up with TRBD1. The V gene's germline CDR1 is LNHDA and CDR2 SQIVND (reference sequence). CDR3 length equals 14 residues. Losses at the gene ends were 6 bases for V and 5 bases for J; bases not matched to a gene: 8. CDR3 loop: CASSRGQGVDEQYF. The CDR3 DNA follows: TGTGCCAGTAGCAGGGGACAGGGAGTCGACGAGCAGTACTTC.

The V call is TRBV5-1, the J call TRBJ2-3, with 8 bases that match TRBD1. The CDR3 covers 16 residues. Germline values: CDR1 SGHRS, CDR2 YFSETQ. V was clipped by 2 bases and J by 5 bases; unmatched bases: 10. The CDR3 coding sequence is TGCGCCAGCAGCTTTCGGTCACAGGGGGGAGGAGATACGCAGTATTTT. Its protein is CASSFRSQGGGDTQYF.

J is TRBJ1-3 and V is TRBV29-1; D is possibly TRBD1 (5 bases). The CDR3 spans 14 residues. V was clipped by 3 bases and J by 2 bases, with 11 bases between them. Germline CDR1 is SQVTM and CDR2 is ANQGSEA. The CDR3 loop is CSVDRGQAGNTIYF. The CDR3 region has the DNA TGCAGCGTTGATAGGGGCCAGGCTGGAAACACCATATATTTT.

The chain couples TRBV6-5 to TRBJ1-1; the D is unclear. The CDR3 runs to 14 residues. Trimming took 6 bases from V and 0 from J, leaving 11 bases between them. The V gene's germline CDR1 is MNHEY and CDR2 SVGAGI. CDR3 sequence: CASSLRRMNTEAFF. In nucleotides, the CDR3 is TGTGCCAGCAGCCTAAGGAGGATGAACACTGAAGCTTTCTTT.

V is TRBV10-3 and J is TRBJ2-3; 10 bases map to TRBD1. The CDR3 totals 14 residues. Germline lookup yields CDR1 ENHRY and CDR2 SYGVKD. The ends lost 6 bases at V and 6 bases at J; junction bases unmatched: 6. The CDR3 DNA sequence: TGTGCCATCAGGACGACAGGGGGCAAGGATACGCAGTATTTT. Translation gives CAIRTTGGKDTQYF.

V and J are TRBV19 and TRBJ2-1; 15 bases fit TRBD2. Germline lookup yields CDR1 LNHDA and CDR2 SQIVND (reference sequence). J lost 7 bases, V lost 4 bases, and 2 bases had no gene match. This CDR3 is 15 amino acids long. The CDR3 region is CASSSGTSGRNEQFF. CDR3 sequence (DNA): TGTGCCAGTAGTAGTGGGACTAGCGGGAGGAATGAGCAGTTCTTC.

This chain joins TRBV7-2 and TRBJ1-5, with D perhaps matching TRBD1 (5 bases). Germline V CDR1 and CDR2: SGHTA, FQGNSA. Between the trimmed V and J ends, which lost 5 bases and 4 bases, there was a span of 9 bases. The CDR3 consists of 13 residues. CDR3 protein: CASSRDSNQPQHF. As DNA, the CDR3 is TGTGCCAGCAGCCGGGACTCAAATCAGCCCCAGCATTTT.

V is TRBV2 and J is TRBJ2-2; 7 nucleotides align to TRBD2. The CDR3 has 13 amino acids. V lost 10 bases to trimming and J lost 1 base; unmatched junction nucleotides: 3. The V gene's germline CDR1 is SNHLY and CDR2 FYNNEI. The chain's CDR3 is CATGLLNTGELFF. The CDR3 DNA sequence: TGTGCCACGGGACTACTGAACACCGGGGAGCTGTTTTTT. Using reference TRBV2 and TRBJ2-2 for the parts outside the CDR3, the full variable domain is EPEVTQTPSHQVTQMGQEVILRCVPISNHLYFYWYRQILGQKVEFLVSFYNNEISEKSEIFDDQFSVERPDGSNFTLKIRSTKLEDSAMYFCATGLLNTGELFFGEGSRLTVL.

The chain combines TRBV10-3 with TRBJ1-2; possibly TRBD1 for D (6 bases). The CDR3 covers 13 residues. The germline V and J ends were trimmed by 6 bases and 4 bases, with 12 bases remaining between them. Germline CDR1 ENHRY, CDR2 SYGVKD. The CDR3 region is CAIRAGETYGYTF. As DNA, the CDR3 is TGTGCCATCAGGGCAGGGGAGACCTATGGCTACACCTTC.

This chain joins TRBV5-4 and TRBJ2-3, with D uncertain. Trimming left V 0 bases short and J 3 bases short, with 8 bases between. The CDR3 runs to 14 residues. The V gene's germline CDR1 is SGHNT and CDR2 YYREEE (reference sequence). The CDR3 loop is CASSLETTTDTQYF. CDR3 in DNA: TGTGCCAGCAGCTTGGAAACTACGACAGATACGCAGTATTTT. Full variable domain (outside the CDR3, taken from reference TRBV5-4 and TRBJ2-3): ETGVTQSPTHLIKTRGQQVTLRCSSQSGHNTVSWYQQALGQGPQFIFQYYREEENGRGNFPPRFSGLQFPNYSSELNVNALELDDSALYLCASSLETTTDTQYFGPGTRLTVL.

The chain employs TRBV9 and TRBJ2-5, with 9 positions matching TRBD2. Germline CDR1 reads SGDLS; CDR2 reads YYNGEE. Losses at the gene ends were 0 bases for V and 5 bases for J; bases not matched to a gene: 8. There are 16 residues in the CDR3. For the CDR3, the DNA is TGTGCCAGCAGCGTAGGGAAGACTAGCGGAAAGGAGACCCAGTACTTC. It codes for CASSVGKTSGKETQYF.

This chain links TRBV10-1 with TRBJ2-1; 7 bases are shared with TRBD1. CDR1 is WNHNN, CDR2 SYGVQD, per germline (reference sequence). Unmatched junction bases numbered 8, after V lost 4 bases and J lost 11 bases. CDR3 length equals 13 residues. The CDR3 region is CASSVGTQGKQFF. CDR3 nucleotide sequence: TGCGCCAGCAGTGTCGGAACACAGGGGAAGCAGTTCTTC.

V usage is TRBV7-9 and J usage is TRBJ1-1, with 8 bases lining up with TRBD1. V lost 2 bases and J lost 1; bases outside the gene matches: 15. Per the germline V gene, CDR1 is SEHNR and CDR2 is FQNEAQ (reference sequence). The CDR3 runs to 19 residues. The CDR3 is CASSLSSYRGGPKNTEAFF. DNA for the CDR3: TGTGCCAGCAGCTTAAGTAGCTACAGGGGGGGCCCTAAGAACACTGAAGCTTTCTTT.

The chain links TRBV21-1 to TRBJ1-2; the D call in the table, TRBD1, was not verified against the DNA. TRBV21-1 is a known pseudogene. The length of the CDR3 is 13 residues. The CDR3 nucleotides read TGTGCCGGAATCATGGGACAGGGCTATGGCTACACCTTC. Translating it yields CAGIMGQGYGYTF.

This chain uses TRBV12-2 with TRBJ2-3; the D call TRBD2 from the table was never checked on the DNA. TRBV12-2 is a pseudogene segment. The CDR3 has 16 amino acids. CDR3 loop: CASRRPPSGGVDTQYF. The CDR3 DNA reads TGTGCAAGTCGCCGCCCGCCAAGCGGGGGGGTAGATACGCAGTATTTT.